The TCR beta chain under discussion was sequenced for a study of vaccination and CD4 T cells after COVID-19. Study information: Overlapping spike peptides of SARS-CoV-2, HCoV-NL63, HCoV-OC43 and HCoV-229E stimulated the cells. For control cultures, the treatment was a CEFX pool, an HIV-1 Nef pool, or no peptide. Whole-study results and caveats: Spike mono-reactivity was found in 304 of the 307 vaccine-specific clones identified in convalescent patients.

The CDR3 sequence is 15 residues long. V lost 1 base and J lost 9; bases outside the gene matches: 4. The germline gives CDR1 LNHNV, CDR2 YYDKDF (reference sequence). With respect to this clonotype: What it recognizes is unknown.

The time point was: late sampling 161 to 241 days after vaccination in a few convalescent patients. Regarding treatment: roughly 10-day PBMC culture with coronavirus spike peptide pools or control peptides (ViraFEST assay). Expanded clonotypes were found by TCR sequencing after peptide-pool stimulation (ViraFEST). Cultured CD4+ T-cell DNA underwent Oncomine TCR Beta short-read sequencing. TCRdb used MiXCR to reprocess the PCR reads, holding one entry per CDR3 protein. Of about 23,000 distinct CDR3 sequences detected, 43% appear once; the ten largest clones hold around 5%. The sample was CD4+ T cells from blood, cultured in vitro, taken about 7 months after SARS-CoV-2 vaccination. The sequence was obtained from a human donor who had recovered from COVID-19. The chain combines TRBV15 with TRBJ2-1, with 12 bases aligning to TRBD2. Written as DNA, the CDR3 is TGTGCCACCAGCAGAGGACTAGCGGGAGAGAGTGAGCAGTTCTTC. Protein product: CATSRGLAGESEQFF. The full variable domain, its missing parts supplied by reference TRBV15 and TRBJ2-1, is DAMVIQNPRYQVTQFGKPVTLSCSQTLNHNVMYWYQQKSSQAPKLLFHYYDKDFNNEADTPDNFQSRRPNTSFCFLDIRSPGLGDTAMYLCATSRGLAGESEQFFGPGTRLTVL.